The clone carrying this T cell receptor beta chain was found many times. What it recognizes is unknown. Time point given: healthy volunteer bleed at 2 weeks. The template was total RNA from unfractionated whole blood. This sample stems from a study of human T cells and chemical hapten exposure. The study's findings and limits: DPC sensitization did not alter TCRs above 1 in 1000 frequency.

TCRdb redid the calling of the RACE reads with MiXCR, one entry per CDR3 protein. The table lists about 46,000 distinct CDR3 sequences, 3.5% to 4.5% of them singletons. The CDR3 contains 14 residues. Germline CDR1 MNHEY, CDR2 SVGEGT. With 6 bases removed from V and 0 bases from J, the gap between germline ends came to 11 bases. The chain carries TRBV6-2 or TRBV6-3 and TRBJ2-5; unclear D gene. The sequenced sample was whole blood. The sequence was collected from a female donor in good health. Some clones in this sample may be carry-over from other donors' samples. CDR3 protein: CASRIPGYQETQYF. The DNA of the CDR3 is TGTGCCAGCAGGATTCCAGGTTACCAAGAGACCCAGTACTTC.